The entry that follows covers one T cell receptor (beta chain) sequence. This sample was included in a study of T-cell reconstitution after alpha-beta-depleted transplantation in children. Unique molecular identifiers tagged the TCRbeta library. TCRdb used MiXCR to reprocess the PCR reads, holding one entry per CDR3 protein. This sample has 640,000 or so distinct CDR3 sequences, with around 16% found just once. Germline assignment: CDR1 LGHDT and CDR2 YNNKEL (reference sequence). CDR3 length: 16 amino acids. Trimming stripped 5 bases from V and 9 bases from J, with 23 bases between. This chain links TRBV3-1 with TRBJ1-5; D is ambiguous. Sample: PBMCs from the stem cell graft donor, taken from the stem cell graft. The TCR comes from a human donor who donated a stem cell graft to a child with acute myeloid leukemia. CDR3: CASSECRVRLSVPQHF. CDR3 in DNA: TGTGCCAGCAGCGAATGCCGAGTACGGCTTTCTGTGCCCCAGCATTTT.